The next 10 T cell receptor beta chains were all read from a single sample in a study of T cells expressing NK-cell markers. TCRdb re-called the 5' RACE reads and catalogs CDR3 proteins one per entry, DNA excluded. The sample's table shows more than 90,000 distinct CDR3 sequences. Input material: blood T cells: a sorted CD56 or NKG2C T cell subset, CD4+ or CD8+ T cells, or bulk PBMC T cells (not recorded which). The source is a woman aged 18-70 years in good health.

The chain combines TRBV27 with TRBJ2-2; TCRdb's D call, TRBD1, is unchecked because there is no DNA. CDR1 is MNHEY and CDR2 is SMNVEV in the germline V gene (reference sequence). This CDR3 has 16 amino acids. CDR3 sequence reads: CASSPGQGVVTGELFF.

The genes are TRBV20-1 and TRBJ2-3; TCRdb proposes TRBD1, but this gene call is untestable without DNA. Per germline, CDR1 DFQATT and CDR2 SNEGSKA (reference sequence). This CDR3 contains 15 residues. The chain's CDR3 is CSATLGTGDTDTQYF.

This chain links TRBV5-4 with TRBJ1-4. The CDR3 loop spans 13 amino acids. Looked up from germline, CDR1 is SGHNT and CDR2 is YYREEE (reference sequence). This chain's CDR3 is CASSFWGSEKLFF.

The rearrangement uses TRBV6-5 and TRBJ2-2; TCRdb picks TRBD1, but there is no DNA to check that call. This CDR3 is 15 amino acids long. Germline loops: CDR1 MNHEY, CDR2 SVGAGI. CDR3: CASSYSNGRVGELFF.

The V gene is TRBV9, the J gene TRBJ2-7; TCRdb calls TRBD1, which cannot be checked without DNA. This CDR3 is built from 15 residues. CDR1 and CDR2 (germline): SGDLS, YYNGEE. CDR3: CASSVWMDRGSEQYF.

This chain joins TRBV9 and TRBJ2-3; TCRdb designates TRBD2, a call that cannot be tested without DNA. Per germline, CDR1 SGDLS and CDR2 YYNGEE. The CDR3 covers 15 residues. The CDR3 loop is CASSVGLAATDTQYF.

The gene calls are TRBV5-1 and TRBJ2-1; checking the TCRdb D call of TRBD2 is not possible without DNA. The V gene's germline CDR1 is SGHRS and CDR2 YFSETQ. The CDR3 runs 16 residues. The chain's CDR3 is CASSLLLAGVIDEQFF.

V and J are TRBV12-3 or TRBV12-4 and TRBJ2-7; absent DNA, TCRdb's TRBD2 call cannot be checked. This CDR3 has 14 residues. This CDR3 is CASTLGPEVYEQYF.

The rearrangement uses TRBV12-3 or TRBV12-4 and TRBJ2-5; TCRdb's D call of TRBD1 is untestable without DNA. The CDR3 spans 15 residues. CDR3 amino acids: CASSLHDSSQETQYF.

The chain recombines TRBV20-1 with TRBJ2-1; TCRdb's assignment of TRBD1 cannot be checked, as there is no DNA. The CDR3 consists of 12 residues. CDR1 and CDR2 from the germline V gene are DFQATT and SNEGSKA (reference sequence). The CDR3 loop reads CSARGPINEQFF.